This TCR beta chain is from a study of blood T cell repertoires in COVID-19. Background on the study: Some COVID-19 samples were acute and others convalescent; all came from the United States, Italy and Spain. T cells, B-cell-depleted T cells, or PBMCs provided the cDNA or gDNA that served as material.

As originally analysed: Reference gene primers were amplified, and this amplification served to estimate nucleated cell counts. Measured with immunoSEQ multiplex PCR; TCRdb has only the in-frame clones, and not every one. That table furnishes V, J and clone size, whereas the DNA furnished D and trimming. The table lists approximately 330,000 clones, around 90% of them singletons. The CDR3 has 14 amino acids. The junction had 6 bases not matched to a gene; V was cut back by 3 bases and J by 7 bases. The germline V gene has CDR1 SGHDT and CDR2 YYEEEE. Seattle participants joined during active infection and were tracked over time.

The chain joins TRBV5-6 to TRBJ1-4; 7 bases line up with TRBD1. Sample: peripheral blood. This clonotype was sampled from a woman aged 40 to 50 with COVID-19, enrolled during active disease. The CDR3 spells CASSSRQGGEKLFF. In DNA form, the CDR3 reads TGTGCCAGCAGCTCTCGACAGGGCGGTGAAAAACTGTTTTTT.